This T cell receptor beta chain was identified during a study of memory CD4+ T cells and cytomegalovirus serostatus. Trimming shortened V by 3 bases and J by 2 bases, and 2 bases separated the two germline ends. Germline assignment: CDR1 LNHDA and CDR2 SQIVND (reference sequence). CDR3 length: 12 residues. Single viable CD3+CD4+CD8-CD45RO+ cells were sorted as the memory CD4+ T cells. TCRdb's table, derived via immunoSEQ multiplex PCR, lists solely in-frame clones and lacks some. The data show 84,000 or so clones, over 80% seen once. Comments on this clone: Its antigen is unidentified.

Study-wide points: About 40% of the roughly 150 known CMV-associated TCRbeta sequences appeared in CD4+ memory.

This receptor was taken from an adult in good health and CMV-seronegative. This chain joins TRBV19 and TRBJ1-5, with no clear D. The sequenced sample consisted of memory CD4+ T cells from blood. CDR3 sequence reads: CASSIGNQPQHF. The CDR3 bases are TGTGCCAGTAGTATTGGCAATCAGCCCCAGCATTTT.